The present T cell receptor beta chain was sequenced within a study of blood T cell repertoires in COVID-19 (dated by TCRdb to 2018 to 2020). As for the study more broadly: Samples from collaborators originated in the United States, Italy and Spain and spanned both the acute and convalescent phases of COVID-19. The material from the prospective study consisted of cDNA or gDNA derived from T cells, B-cell-depleted T cells, or PBMCs. Subjects who had been exposed to COVID-19, were actively infected with it, or had recovered from it provided the deeply sampled blood TCRbeta repertoires that made up the dataset. Where available, HLA class I and class II types were obtained from metadata supplied by the sample provider rather than from assay-based typing. The repertoires were released in a freely available public database meant as a resource for research on the immune response to SARS-CoV-2. The sample metadata nearly always contained a de-identified subject ID, COVID-19 status, age in years and sex. Samples came from the ongoing ImmuneRACE study (first 160 participants) plus 1,254 subjects from 6 global collaborators. The full study reports these points: The amount of clinical and demographic metadata varied by source and participant and was provided uncurated.

Each collaborating institution followed its own protocols to collect whole blood in K2EDTA tubes. For TCRbeta analysis, collaborators shipped samples in one of three forms: frozen whole blood, isolated PBMCs, or DNA extracted from either of those sample types. TCRbeta CDR3 regions were amplified from genomic DNA using the immunoSEQ Assay, a bias-controlled multiplex PCR. On the authors' methods: The number of nucleated cells in each sample was estimated from the amplification of reference gene primers within the assay. To quantify the absolute abundance of each unique TCRbeta CDR3 rearrangement, sequence reads were collapsed and filtered. For each sample, productive Simpson clonality was calculated by taking the square root of Simpson's diversity index across productive rearrangements. The immuneACCESS repertoire file appears here via TCRdb, limited to in-frame rearrangements. These files lack a portion of the clones; in checked studies, under half of the deficit traces to unresolved V genes, and the cause of the others is not known. V, J and clone size were drawn from that table, and D and trimming were deduced from the DNA. The sample table records some 62,000 clones; about 76% of these occur just once. Roughly 5.4% of the sample is taken by the ten largest.

The CDR3 measures 13 amino acids from cysteine to phenylalanine. The retained sequence is limited to the CDR3, 39 bases, with the frame set at the first base. For CDR1 and CDR2, the germline V gene lists SGHDT and YYEEEE. The junction shows trimming of 6 bases on V and 8 bases on J, plus 17 bases between the germline ends. Comments on this clone: The target of this receptor is not known. No base quality information exists; no much larger clone differs at one position.

The sample was peripheral blood. Rearrangement joined TRBV5-6 to TRBJ1-2, with TRBD1 as a weak D call on 5 bases. The TCR originated in a human donor in a cohort sampled during active COVID-19. The CDR3 region: CASNKGRGEGYTF. At the DNA level, the sequence is TGTGCCAGCAACAAGGGGAGGGGCGAAGGCTACACCTTC.